Sequencing of this TCR beta chain was carried out in a study of monozygotic twins with cystic fibrosis. Broader study findings: In this small cohort, shared CDR3 numbers showed no association with age, concordance or disease severity. Clonality was generally low (median roughly 0.009), higher in the most severe patients. V usage most resembled the co-twin in 13 of 16 pairs. Nucleotide-identical clonotype sharing was significantly higher within monozygotic CF twin pairs than between unrelated CF individuals.

As regards this clone: Its antigen is currently unknown.

The repertoire was sequenced with immunoSEQ multiplex PCR; TCRdb's copy has only in-frame clones and lacks some. The data hold about 12,000 clones, with about 82% observed a single time. The sequenced material came from blood. The source is a man aged 18 to 35 with cystic fibrosis.

DNA of the CDR3: TGTGCCAGCAGTAAGGTGGAGGGACTAGCGGGAACAGATACGCAGTATTTT. The encoded protein is CASSKVEGLAGTDTQYF. The J gene is TRBJ2-3, the V gene TRBV7-2; 13 positions agree with TRBD2. The germline V gene has CDR1 SGHTA and CDR2 FQGNSA. The CDR3 has 17 residues. V trimming: 6 bases; J trimming: 3 bases; junction bases outside the gene matches: 9.